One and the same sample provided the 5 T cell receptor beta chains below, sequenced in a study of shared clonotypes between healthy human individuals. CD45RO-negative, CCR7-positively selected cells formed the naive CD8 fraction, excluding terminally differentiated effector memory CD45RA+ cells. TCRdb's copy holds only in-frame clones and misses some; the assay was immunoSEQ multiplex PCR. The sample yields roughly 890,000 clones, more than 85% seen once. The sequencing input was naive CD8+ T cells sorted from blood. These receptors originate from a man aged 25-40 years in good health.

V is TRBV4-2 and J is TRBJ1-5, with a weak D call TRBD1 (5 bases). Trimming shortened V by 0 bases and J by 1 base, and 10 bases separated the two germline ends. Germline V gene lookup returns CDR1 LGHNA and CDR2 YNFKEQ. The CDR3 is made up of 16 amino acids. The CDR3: CASSQEGVGSNQPQHF. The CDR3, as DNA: TGTGCCAGCAGCCAAGAAGGGGTTGGGAGCAATCAGCCCCAGCATTTT.

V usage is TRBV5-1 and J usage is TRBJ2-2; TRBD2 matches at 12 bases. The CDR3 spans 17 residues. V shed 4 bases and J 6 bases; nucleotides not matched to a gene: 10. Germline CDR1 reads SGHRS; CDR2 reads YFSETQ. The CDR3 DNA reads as TGCGCCAGCAGCCCCCGGACTAGCGGGACTCTGTCCGGGGAGCTGTTTTTT. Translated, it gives CASSPRTSGTLSGELFF.

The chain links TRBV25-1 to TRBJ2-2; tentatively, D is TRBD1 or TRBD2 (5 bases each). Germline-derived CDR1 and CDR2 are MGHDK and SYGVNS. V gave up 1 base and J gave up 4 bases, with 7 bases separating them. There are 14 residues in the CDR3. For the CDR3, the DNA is TGTGCCAGCAGTGAATGGGGGATCACCGGGGAGCTGTTTTTT. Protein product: CASSEWGITGELFF. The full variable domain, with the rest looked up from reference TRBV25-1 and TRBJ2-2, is EADIYQTPRYLVIGTGKKITLECSQTMGHDKMYWYQQDPGMELHLIHYSYGVNSTEKGDLSSESTVSRIRTEHFPLTLESARPSHTSQYLCASSEWGITGELFFGEGSRLTVL.

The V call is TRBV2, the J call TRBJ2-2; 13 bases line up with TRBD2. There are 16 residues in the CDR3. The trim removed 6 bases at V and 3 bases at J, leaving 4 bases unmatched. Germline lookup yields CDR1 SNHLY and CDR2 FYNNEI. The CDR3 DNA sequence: TGTGCCAGCAGCGTCGGACTAGCGGGAGACACCGGGGAGCTGTTTTTT. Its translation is CASSVGLAGDTGELFF.

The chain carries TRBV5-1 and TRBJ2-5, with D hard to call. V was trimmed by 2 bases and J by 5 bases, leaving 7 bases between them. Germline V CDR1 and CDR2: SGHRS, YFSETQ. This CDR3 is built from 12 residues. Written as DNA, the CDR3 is TGCGCCAGCAGCTTAGGGTACGAGACCCAGTACTTC. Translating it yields CASSLGYETQYF.